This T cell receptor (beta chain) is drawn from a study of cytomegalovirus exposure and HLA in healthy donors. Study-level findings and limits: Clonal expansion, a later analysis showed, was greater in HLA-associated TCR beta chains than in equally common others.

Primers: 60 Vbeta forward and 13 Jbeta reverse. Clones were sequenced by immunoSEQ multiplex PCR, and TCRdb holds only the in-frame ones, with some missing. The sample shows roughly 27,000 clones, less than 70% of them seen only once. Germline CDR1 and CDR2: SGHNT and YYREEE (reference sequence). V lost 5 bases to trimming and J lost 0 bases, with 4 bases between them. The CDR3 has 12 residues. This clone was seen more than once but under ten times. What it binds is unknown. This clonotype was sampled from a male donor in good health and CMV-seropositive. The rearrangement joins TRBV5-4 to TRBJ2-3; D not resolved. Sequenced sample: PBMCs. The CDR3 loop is CASSLSTDTQYF. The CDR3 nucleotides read TGTGCCAGCAGTCTGAGCACAGATACGCAGTATTTT.